The clone carrying this TCR beta chain was detected ten times or more. Its specificity is unknown. CDR1 and CDR2 from the germline V gene are DFQATT and SNEGSKA (reference sequence). Trimming took off 0 bases at V and 3 bases at J, with 8 bases between the two ends. This CDR3 is 13 amino acids long. Time point in this sample: blood at routine non-recurrence follow-up after resection. Whole RNA from tumor, nontumor lung or frozen PBMC was sequenced unsorted. The data are from a study of spatial heterogeneity in lung cancer. Study-level background: The donors, about 74 patients with untreated early-stage non-small cell lung cancer, provided the samples. Researchers sequenced follow-up PBMC samples if they had them, and these came a median of around two years after resection.

Overall study findings and caveats: Whereas they appeared in blood less at follow-up, ubiquitous expanded tumor TCRs appeared there more at resection.

On each TCR cDNA molecule, a unique molecular identifier was present. Each CDR3 protein is one row after TCRdb ran MiXCR on the 5' RACE reads. The table lists about 47,000 distinct CDR3 sequences, less than 9% of them singletons. The starting material was PBMCs, obtained at follow-up. The receptor's source is a female donor with early-stage non-small cell lung cancer. This chain links TRBV20-1 with TRBJ2-5, with D possibly being TRBD1 (5 bases). This CDR3 reads CSAREAGKETQYF. The CDR3 coding sequence is TGCAGTGCTAGAGAAGCAGGGAAAGAGACCCAGTACTTC.